These T cell receptor beta chains were read from a single sample in a study of cytomegalovirus exposure and HLA in healthy donors. Measured with immunoSEQ multiplex PCR; TCRdb has only the in-frame clones, and not every one. This table holds tens of thousands of clones, approximately 94% found once. Sequenced input: PBMCs. The receptors were sampled from a woman aged 18 to 35 in good health and CMV-seropositive. The conserved cysteine and the conserved F or W are not part of the CDR3 here. A D gene is named only where the DNA matches it firmly.

cdr3_aa v_call d_call
ATSRLTGELF TRBV15 .
ATGLAEGETQY TRBV10-1 TRBD2
ASSFSSNTEAF TRBV7-7 .
ASSIFQPEGNYGYT TRBV19 .
ASSEGEGGQPQH TRBV6-1 .
ASSMVWRQGNHEQY TRBV19 .
ASSHLTGTATYEQY TRBV4-1 .
ASSRGLAEYNEQF TRBV7-3 TRBD2
ASSPDRGGTQY TRBV7-7 TRBD1
ASSQDLPSGHYEQY TRBV4-3 TRBD2
ARSLGLAGDTDTQY TRBV5-3 TRBD2
ASNQGISPTGELF TRBV9 .
ASSQDVTGLETQY TRBV4-1 TRBD1
ASSLTWAGTGELF TRBV7-3 .
ASSSRRRSITDTQY TRBV28 .
ASSPPGQGYQPQH TRBV18 TRBD1
ASSLDPQGGQDTQY TRBV11-3 TRBD2
ASSLTGGTGNTIY TRBV7-2 TRBD1
ASSDQGVEKLF TRBV6-1 .
ASSQDSRREETQY TRBV4-3 .
AWTPGGGGYT TRBV30 .
ASSVVEAADTQY TRBV9 .
ASRGDIHTGELF TRBV25-1 .
ASSLAFGRAQY TRBV7-2 .
ASSVDRGTDTQY TRBV27 TRBD1
ASSHTSGKETQY TRBV9 TRBD2
ATSRGIWGSLSYEQY TRBV28 .
ASSSPGFGNTIY TRBV5-1 .
ASSQDPRRGSRVEAF TRBV4-1 .
ASSVGLASGGEQF TRBV9 .
ASSLGPVNGYT TRBV14 .
ASSLLAGGTDTQY TRBV6-4 TRBD2
ASSQDQTDQF TRBV4-3 .
ASSYEAGGLYNEQF TRBV6-5 .
ASSGTVNTEAF TRBV5-6 TRBD1
ASDDYPNQPQH TRBV19 .
ASSSNRGTNEKLF TRBV27 TRBD1
ASSSPLGQAQDYGYT TRBV28 TRBD1
ATSPGDNQPQH TRBV6-4 .
ASSSTGYEQY TRBV7-2 .